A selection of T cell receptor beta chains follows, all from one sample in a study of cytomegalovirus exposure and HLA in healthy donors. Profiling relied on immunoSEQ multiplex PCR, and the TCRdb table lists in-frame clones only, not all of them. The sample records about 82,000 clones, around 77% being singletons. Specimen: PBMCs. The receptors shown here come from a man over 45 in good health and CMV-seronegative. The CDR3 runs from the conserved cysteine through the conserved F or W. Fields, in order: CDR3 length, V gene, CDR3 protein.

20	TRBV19	CASTQGRFLKWGSGANVLTF
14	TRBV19	CASRAGGKQETQYF
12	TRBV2	CASHWTKSPLHF
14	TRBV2	CASSARTSGGPISF
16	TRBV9	CASSVGAGPYKETQYF
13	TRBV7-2	CASGRGFKDTQYF
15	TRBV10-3	CAISESNVRVIEQYF
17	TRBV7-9	CASSRLSGSDNGGKLFF
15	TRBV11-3	CASSLWSGGLETQYF
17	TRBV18	CASSPEQGAQGAREQYF
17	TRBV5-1	CASSSQGGTKIGETQYF
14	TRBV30	CAWKRGMGSGELFF
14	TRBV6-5	CASSSVSGNTEAFF
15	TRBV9	CASSNRDKAADTQYF
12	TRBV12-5	CASGSRNTEAFF
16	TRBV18	CASSPRGLGADNEQFF
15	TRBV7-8	CASSPQGRRTDTQYF